This T cell receptor (beta chain) was retrieved from a study of PD-L1 blockade in urothelial cancer. Turning to the study itself: The patients' atezolizumab therapy, 1,200 mg intravenously every 3 weeks, started at some point between 2014 and 2015. Blood samples had a median of around 150,000 T cells.

Time point: pretreatment peripheral blood. Sampling of each patient yielded between 1 and 8 specimens, collected pretreatment and on-treatment. With 1 base removed from V and 8 bases from J, the gap between germline ends came to 17 bases. The CDR3 runs 15 residues. Germline CDR1 reads SGHDN; CDR2 reads FVKESK. The templates were synthetic TCR analogs, and they were spiked into each PCR. Libraries were prepared by immunoSEQ multiplex PCR; TCRdb keeps only in-frame clonotypes and omits some of them. The table has 85,000 to 95,000 clones, more than 80% seen once. V gene TRBV14 combines with J gene TRBJ1-2; no clear D gene. Sequencing used PBMCs, obtained around atezolizumab (anti-PD-L1) treatment. This sequence originates from a woman older than 75 with urothelial cancer. Here the CDR3 reads CASSQARRSANGYTF. The CDR3 DNA reads as TGTGCCAGCAGCCAAGCTAGAAGATCCGCTAACGGCTACACCTTC.